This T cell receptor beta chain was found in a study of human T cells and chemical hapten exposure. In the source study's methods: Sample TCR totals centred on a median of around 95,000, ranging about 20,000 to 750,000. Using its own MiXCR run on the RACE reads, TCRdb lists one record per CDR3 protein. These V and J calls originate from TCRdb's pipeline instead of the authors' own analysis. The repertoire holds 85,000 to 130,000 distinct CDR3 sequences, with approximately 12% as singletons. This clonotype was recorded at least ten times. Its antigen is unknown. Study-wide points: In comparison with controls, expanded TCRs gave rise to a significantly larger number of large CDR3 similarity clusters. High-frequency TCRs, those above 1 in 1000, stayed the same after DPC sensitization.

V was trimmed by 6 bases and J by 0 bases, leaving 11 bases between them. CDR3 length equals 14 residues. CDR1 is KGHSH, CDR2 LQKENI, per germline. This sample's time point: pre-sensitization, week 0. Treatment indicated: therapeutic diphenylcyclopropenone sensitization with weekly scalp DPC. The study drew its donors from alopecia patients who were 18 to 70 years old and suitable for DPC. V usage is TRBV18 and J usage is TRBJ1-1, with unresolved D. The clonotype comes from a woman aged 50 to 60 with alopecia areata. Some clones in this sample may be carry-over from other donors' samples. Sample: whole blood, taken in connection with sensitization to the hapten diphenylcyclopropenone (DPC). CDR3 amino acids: CASSRQTLNTEAFF. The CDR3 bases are TGTGCCAGCTCGAGGCAGACCTTGAACACTGAAGCTTTCTTT.